The present T cell receptor beta chain was sequenced within a study of blood T cell repertoires in COVID-19. CDR3 length equals 16 residues. Looked up from germline, CDR1 is SGHRS and CDR2 is YFSETQ. V lost 5 bases and J 0 bases, leaving 15 bases between the germline ends. Seattle researchers signed up patients amid active infection and tracked them longitudinally. Only in-frame clones appear in the TCRdb table, and some are missing; sequencing was by immunoSEQ multiplex PCR. This sample has 200,000 to 250,000 clones, with 84% found just once. This receptor was taken from a woman aged 80 or older with COVID-19, enrolled during active disease. Sequencing was performed on peripheral blood. This sequence joins TRBV5-1 and TRBJ2-1; D is unclear. The chain's CDR3 is CASSLQSESSYNEQFF. CDR3 in DNA: TGCGCCAGCAGTCTACAAAGCGAGAGCTCCTACAATGAGCAGTTCTTC.